This T cell receptor (beta chain) was captured by sequencing in a study of shared clonotypes between healthy human individuals. For the study at large: Three plates each covered CD4 naive and memory; CD8 naive two, CD8 memory one.

The repertoire was sequenced with immunoSEQ multiplex PCR; TCRdb's copy has only in-frame clones and lacks some. The sample has about 2 million clones, just under 95% seen once; the top ten hold roughly 1%. In regard to this clone: The antigen remains unidentified.

Findings and limits, study-wide: What naive subsets generally showed was a larger estimated richness than memory subsets showed.

Positive CCR7 selection of CD45RO-negative cells yielded the naive CD8 cells, and terminally differentiated effector memory CD45RA+ cells were excluded. Trimming removed 3 bases at V and 4 bases at J, with 19 bases between. The length of the CDR3 is 17 residues. Germline V gene sequence: CDR1 MNHNS, CDR2 SASEGT. The sample comprised naive CD8+ T cells sorted from blood. The rearrangement uses TRBV6-1 and TRBJ2-1; D might be TRBD2 (5 bases). This TCR was sampled from a young man in good health. CDR3 protein: CASSDSTGPPGYNEQFF. CDR3 nucleotide sequence: TGTGCCAGCAGTGATTCCACCGGGCCCCCGGGGTACAATGAGCAGTTCTTC.